Listed here are 2 T cell receptor beta chains from one sample, sequenced in a study of OX40 agonist ivuxolimab in advanced cancers. Generated by immunoSEQ multiplex PCR, the TCRdb table keeps only in-frame clones and is missing some. The sample records about 100,000 clones, approximately 90% being singletons. The material sequenced was CD4+ or CD8+ T cells sorted from blood, taken in a trial of the OX40 agonist ivuxolimab. All receptors derive from an adult with an advanced solid tumor such as melanoma, head and neck, liver or kidney cancer.

The chain carries TRBV19 and TRBJ2-5; D gene unclear. Germline lookup yields CDR1 LNHDA and CDR2 SQIVND (reference sequence). The V and J ends lost 0 bases and 7 bases respectively, with 15 bases between them. This CDR3 is built from 15 residues. The DNA of the CDR3 is TGTGCCAGTAGTATAGAGGCCCTCTTATTTGGGACCCAGTACTTC. This translates into CASSIEALLFGTQYF. The full variable domain, completed using reference TRBV19 and TRBJ2-5, is DGGITQSPKYLFRKEGQNVTLSCEQNLNHDAMYWYRQDPGQGLRLIYYSQIVNDFQKGDIAEGYSVSREKKESFPLTVTSAQKNPTAFYLCASSIEALLFGTQYFGPGTRLLVL.

The rearrangement uses TRBV7-2 and TRBJ2-3; TRBD1 matches 10 bases. The CDR3 consists of 15 residues. J gave up 1 base and V 6 bases, and 4 bases lay outside the gene matches. Germline lookup yields CDR1 SGHTA and CDR2 FQGNSA. The CDR3 nucleotides are TGTGCCAGCAGTACCGACAGGGGGCGCACAGATACGCAGTATTTT. This translates into CASSTDRGRTDTQYF.